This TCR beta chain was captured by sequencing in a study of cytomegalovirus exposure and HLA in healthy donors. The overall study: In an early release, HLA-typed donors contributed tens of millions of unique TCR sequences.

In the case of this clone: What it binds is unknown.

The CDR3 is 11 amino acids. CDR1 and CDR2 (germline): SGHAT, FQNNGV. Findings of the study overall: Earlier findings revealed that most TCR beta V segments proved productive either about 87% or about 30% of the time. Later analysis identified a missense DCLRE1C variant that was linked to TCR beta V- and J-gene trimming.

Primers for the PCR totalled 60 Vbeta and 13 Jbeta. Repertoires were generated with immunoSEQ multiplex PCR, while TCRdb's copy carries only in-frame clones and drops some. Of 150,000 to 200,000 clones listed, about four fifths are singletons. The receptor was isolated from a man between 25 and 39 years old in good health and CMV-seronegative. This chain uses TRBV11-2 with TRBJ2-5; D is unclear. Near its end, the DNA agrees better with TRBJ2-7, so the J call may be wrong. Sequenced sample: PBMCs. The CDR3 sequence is CASSSTYEQYF. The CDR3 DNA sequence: TGTGCCAGCAGCTCTACCTACGAGCAGTACTTC.